One T cell receptor beta chain is described in this entry. This clonotype showed up many times. There is no known antigen for this receptor. Per-base qualities were not stored, and no clone one base away is much larger. The data originate from a study of T cell repertoires in cytomegalovirus infection (dated by TCRdb to the late 2010s). Regarding the study in general: The HLA type of each donor mattered for the analysis, because public TCR beta signatures pointed to carriage of CMV infection along with the matching HLA type. Points the paper makes about the study in general: In both this cohort and an independent approximately 400-donor cohort, the cumulative frequency of public TCR beta family members distinguished carriers of CMV infection plus the relevant HLA type. The ex vivo response was dominated by HLA-C-restricted CMV-specific TCR beta clonotypes, which also provided the single most frequent clonotype in two of eight donors.

The listed sequencing device is Illumina HiSeq 1500. The raw public reads went through TCRdb reprocessing: fastp at Q25, MiXCR clone calling, in-frame beta chains kept. Duplicate CDR3 protein sequences are folded into a single record with the most common DNA and genes. This sample has 200,000 to 300,000 distinct CDR3 sequences in its table, and about 7% of those were observed once. The top ten clonotypes cover about 6% of the sample. The CDR3, from cysteine to phenylalanine, totals 15 residues. The DNA shown is the 45-base CDR3, in frame from base 1. The V and J ends are trimmed by 5 bases and 6 bases, leaving 19 bases between them. CDR1 and CDR2 are read off the germline V gene (reference sequence) as SEHNR and FQNEAQ.

This clonotype was obtained from a human donor in good health (CMV status not recorded). Some clones in this sample may be carry-over from other donors' samples. Input material: PBMCs. The chain uses TRBV7-9 and TRBJ1-1, with a weak D call of TRBD1 (6 bases match). The nucleotide sequence is given as TGTGCCAGCAGCACTCATGCAGGGGTTTTCCCTGAAGCTTTCTTT. Its protein product is CASSTHAGVFPEAFF.